This T cell receptor (beta chain) was identified during a study of T-cell reconstitution after alpha-beta-depleted transplantation in children (dated by TCRdb to the mid-2010s). About the study as a whole: T-cell immune reconstitution after TCRalphabeta/CD19-depleted allogeneic hematopoietic cell transplantation in children was quantitatively tracked in the study by means of TCR repertoire profiling.

Library preparation was by PCR. Sequencing instrument: Illumina HiSeq 2500. To normalize quantification of the TCRbeta repertoire, the TCR libraries were built with molecular barcoding that relied on unique molecular identifiers. TCRdb reprocessing: public reads trimmed at Q25 with fastp, clones called with MiXCR, in-frame beta chains kept. Each entry merges the rows of one CDR3 protein and shows their most common DNA and genes. The table for this sample lists nearly 350,000 distinct CDR3 sequences; 15% to 20% of them were counted only once. Around two fifths of the sample rests with the top ten. This clonotype was detected only a few times. Its binding antigen is unknown. No quality values exist for individual bases; no much larger clone is one base distant. CDR1 and CDR2, looked up from the germline V gene (reference sequence), are DFQATT and SNEGSKA. Reading from cysteine to phenylalanine, the CDR3 counts 14 amino acids. Only the CDR3 DNA stays, 42 bases, in frame from base 1. At the junction V is shortened by 3 bases and J by 5 bases; bases outside the gene matches: 7.

The intended sense of this specimen's treatment or condition label: allogeneic hematopoietic cell transplantation with graft depleted of TCRalphabeta T cells and CD19 B cells. The children who served as transplant recipients had been given grafts of TCRalphabeta/CD19-depleted allogeneic hematopoietic cells. General study outcomes and caveats: Hyperexpanded clone frequencies declined over subsequent months; after one year, T-cell counts and TCRbeta diversity were mostly attributed to newly produced T cells. In some patients, the high TCRbeta diversity seen at day 60 was put down to recipient T cells and intrathymic progenitors that had survived conditioning. Apparently early alphabetaT-cell count recovery about two months after transplant reportedly relied on only several hundred rapidly expanded clones derived from non-depleted graft cells.

The receptor's source is a male patient aged 2 to 9 who had a stem cell transplant for acute lymphoblastic leukemia, so the T cells may come from the graft donor. This specimen consisted of PBMCs, mostly from graft donor cells, obtained 360 days after TCRalphabeta/CD19-depleted stem cell transplant. In this chain, TRBV20-1 is recombined with TRBJ2-3; TRBD2 aligns with 8 central bases. The nucleotide sequence reads TGCAGTGCTAGTAAGCGGGAGAGGGGAGATACGCAGTATTTT. It specifies CSASKRERGDTQYF.